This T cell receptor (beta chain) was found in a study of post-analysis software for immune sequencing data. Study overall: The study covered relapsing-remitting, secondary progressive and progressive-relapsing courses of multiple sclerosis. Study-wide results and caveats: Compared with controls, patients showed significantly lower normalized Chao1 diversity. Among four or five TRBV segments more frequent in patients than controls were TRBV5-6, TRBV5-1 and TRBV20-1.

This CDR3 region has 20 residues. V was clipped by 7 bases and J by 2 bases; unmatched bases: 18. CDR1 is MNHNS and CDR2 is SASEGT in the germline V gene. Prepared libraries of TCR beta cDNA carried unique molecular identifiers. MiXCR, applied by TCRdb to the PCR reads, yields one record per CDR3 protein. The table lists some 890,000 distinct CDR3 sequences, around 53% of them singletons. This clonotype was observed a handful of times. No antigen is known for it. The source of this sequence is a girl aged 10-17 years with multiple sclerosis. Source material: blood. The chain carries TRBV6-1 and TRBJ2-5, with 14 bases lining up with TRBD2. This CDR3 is CASTTSLTSGRGDGQETQYF. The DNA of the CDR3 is TGTGCCAGCACCACTAGCTTGACTAGCGGGAGGGGAGATGGGCAAGAGACCCAGTACTTC.